The present T cell receptor (beta chain) was sequenced within a study of blood T cell repertoires in COVID-19. Repertoires were generated with immunoSEQ multiplex PCR, while TCRdb's copy carries only in-frame clones and drops some. Here the sample spans about 76,000 clones, around 90% being singletons. The ends lost 4 bases at V and 5 bases at J; junction bases unmatched: 6. The CDR3 is 15 amino acids. Germline V lookup: CDR1 SGHTA, CDR2 FQGTGA. The chain combines TRBV7-3 with TRBJ2-5; 11 nucleotides line up with TRBD1. The source of this sequence is a human donor in a cohort sampled during active COVID-19. The material sequenced was peripheral blood. The CDR3 spells CASSYGQGARETQYF. The CDR3 bases are TGTGCCAGCAGCTACGGACAGGGGGCGCGGGAGACCCAGTACTTC. Looking up the rest from reference TRBV7-3 and TRBJ2-5 gives the full variable domain: GAGVSQTPSNKVTEKGKYVELRCDPISGHTALYWYRQSLGQGPEFLIYFQGTGAADDSGLPNDRFFAVRPEGSVSTLKIQRTERGDSAVYLCASSYGQGARETQYFGPGTRLLVL.